Detailed here is one T cell receptor (beta chain). Germline-derived CDR1 and CDR2 are MNHEY and SVGEGT. This CDR3 is 20 amino acids long. Donors each gave around 2.5 ml of blood. This sample was taken from a study of monozygotic twins with inflammatory bowel disease. TCRdb re-called the 5' RACE reads; every CDR3 protein appears as one record, without DNA. Recorded for this sample: fewer than 200,000 distinct CDR3 sequences. The source material was blood. This TCR derives from a human donor with ulcerative colitis or Crohn's disease, or a healthy co-twin of an affected twin (not recorded which). V gene TRBV6-2 or TRBV6-3 combines with J gene TRBJ2-1; the TRBD2 assignment by TCRdb is unverifiable without DNA. This chain's CDR3 is CASIQGTGGSGRAPYNEQFF.